This TCR beta chain comes out of a study of response to subunit inactivated influenza vaccine. TCRdb re-called the RT-PCR reads with MiXCR, one entry per CDR3 protein. The profile shows hundreds of thousands of distinct CDR3 sequences, about 15% of them singletons. On this clonotype itself: Its antigen is currently unknown.

Study results and limitations: Only a handful of new T cells, the authors suggested, are recruited with each seasonal influenza vaccination.

This clonotype was obtained from a man aged 50 to 59 who received an inactivated influenza vaccine. This material consisted of PBMCs from blood, taken around 15 days before vaccination.

CDR3 protein: CASTSGFTDTQYF. The CDR3, as DNA: TGTGCCAGCACCAGTGGTTTCACAGATACGCAGTATTTT. The chain is built from TRBV12-3 or TRBV12-4 and TRBJ2-3; D remains unclear. The V end was cut by 7 bases, the J end by 2 bases, with 10 bases between. The length of the CDR3 is 13 residues.